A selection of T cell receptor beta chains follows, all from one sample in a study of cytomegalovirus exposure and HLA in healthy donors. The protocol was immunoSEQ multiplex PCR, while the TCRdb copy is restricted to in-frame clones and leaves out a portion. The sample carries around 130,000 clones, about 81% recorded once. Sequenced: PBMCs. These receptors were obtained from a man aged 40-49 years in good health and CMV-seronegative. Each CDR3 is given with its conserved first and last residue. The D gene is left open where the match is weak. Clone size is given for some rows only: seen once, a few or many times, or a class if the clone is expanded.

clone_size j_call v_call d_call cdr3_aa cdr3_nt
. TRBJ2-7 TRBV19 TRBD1 CASSMGQMRYEQYF TGCGCCAGTAGTATGGGACAGATGAGATACGAGCAGTACTTC
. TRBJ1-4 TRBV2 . CASRARQDNEKLFF TGTGCCAGCAGGGCCCGACAGGATAATGAAAAACTGTTTTTT
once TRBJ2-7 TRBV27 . CASRGTAANEQYF TGTGCCAGCAGGGGAACAGCGGCCAACGAGCAGTACTTC
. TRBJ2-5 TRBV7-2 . CASSPGGTRRRETQYF TGTGCCAGCAGCCCAGGGGGGACAAGGCGAAGGGAGACCCAGTACTTC
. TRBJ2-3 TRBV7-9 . CASSPQISTDTQYF TGTGCCAGCAGCCCCCAGATTAGCACAGATACGCAGTATTTT
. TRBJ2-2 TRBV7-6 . CASSLSGEMNTGELFF TGTGCCAGCAGCTTATCCGGGGAGATGAACACCGGGGAGCTGTTTTTT
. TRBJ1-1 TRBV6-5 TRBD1 CASSHTTTGVAEAFF TGTGCCAGCAGTCACACAACTACAGGGGTGGCCGAAGCTTTCTTT
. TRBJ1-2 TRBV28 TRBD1 CASSSGQGANYGYTF TGTGCCAGCAGTTCAGGACAGGGGGCGAACTATGGCTACACCTTC
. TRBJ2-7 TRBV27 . CASSLSTGSHEQYF TGTGCCAGCAGTTTATCGACCGGGTCCCACGAGCAGTACTTC
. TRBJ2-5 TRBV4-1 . CASSQVLGTKETQYF TGCGCCAGCAGCCAAGTTCTTGGGACAAAAGAGACCCAGTACTTC